The 9 T cell receptor beta chains listed next were all sequenced from one sample in a study of shared clonotypes between healthy human individuals. Libraries were prepared by immunoSEQ multiplex PCR; TCRdb keeps only in-frame clonotypes and omits some of them. The repertoire consists of roughly 2 million clones, with 90% to 95% occurring once and the leading ten covering roughly 0.13%. The material sequenced was naive CD4+ T cells sorted from blood. Described subset: CD45RA+ positively selected. Receptors originate from a young man in good health.

V gene TRBV10-1 combines with J gene TRBJ2-5; 7 bases agree with TRBD1. The V and J ends lost 3 bases and 0 bases, in that order; junction bases with no gene match: 4. The CDR3 consists of 15 residues. Germline V CDR1 and CDR2: WNHNN, SYGVQD (reference sequence). CDR3 sequence (DNA): TGCGCCAGCAGTGAAGACGACAGGGACCAAGAGACCCAGTACTTC. Amino acids: CASSEDDRDQETQYF.

The chain uses TRBV11-2 and TRBJ2-7; 10 nucleotides line up with TRBD2. The CDR3 contains 15 residues. CDR1 and CDR2 from the germline V gene are SGHAT and FQNNGV. V lost 3 bases, J lost 6 bases, and 8 bases stayed unmatched. CDR3 residues: CASSFGSGRAGEQYF. The CDR3 DNA is TGTGCCAGCAGCTTTGGCAGCGGGAGGGCCGGCGAGCAGTACTTC.

The genes are TRBV10-3 and TRBJ1-2; D is possibly TRBD1 (6 bases). Trimming pared 5 bases from V and 6 bases from J, leaving 16 bases between. The CDR3 consists of 14 residues. Germline V gene sequence: CDR1 ENHRY, CDR2 SYGVKD. The CDR3 DNA follows: TGTGCCATCAGTACTAGACAGGAGGCGAATGGCTACACCTTC. Amino acid sequence: CAISTRQEANGYTF.

This clone was seen just once. The CDR3 nucleotides are TGTGCCAGCGGGTGGACAAGACCGGAGACCCAGTACTTC. This gives the protein CASGWTRPETQYF. The genes are TRBV6-5 and TRBJ2-5; TRBD1 is a possible D gene (5 bases). V was pared by 8 bases and J by 5 bases, with 15 bases between. CDR1 and CDR2 from the germline V gene are MNHEY and SVGAGI. The CDR3 sequence is 13 residues long.

Worth noting for this clone: Within the sample, other DNA sequences also encode this same CDR3. The chain links TRBV4-1 to TRBJ1-2; 8 nucleotides line up with TRBD1. The CDR3 has 15 residues. Germline-derived CDR1 and CDR2 are MGHRA and YSYEKL. V gave up 1 base and J gave up 2 bases; unmatched junction bases: 3. The CDR3 protein is CASSQAGTGNYGYTF. In nucleotides, the CDR3 is TGCGCCAGCAGCCAAGCCGGGACAGGCAACTATGGCTACACCTTC.

The CDR3 nucleotides are TGTGCCAGCAGCTTCCCCGGGAGGGGAAGGTCCTACGAGCAGTACTTC. This encodes CASSFPGRGRSYEQYF. The V call is TRBV5-8, the J call TRBJ2-7; 8 positions agree with TRBD2. The length of the CDR3 is 16 residues. Germline trimming cut 2 bases from V and 1 base from J; bases unmatched to any gene: 8. Germline CDR1 reads SGHTS; CDR2 reads YDEGEE.

This chain joins TRBV5-1 and TRBJ1-1; TRBD1 matches at 9 bases. This CDR3 contains 14 residues. Germline V CDR1 and CDR2: SGHRS, YFSETQ. J lost 1 base, V lost 7 bases, and 5 bases had no gene match. In DNA form, the CDR3 reads TGCGCCAGCTGGACAGGGGAAAGGAACACTGAAGCTTTCTTT. Translation: CASWTGERNTEAFF.

The gene calls are TRBV7-3 and TRBJ2-5; D unclear. The CDR3 is made up of 12 amino acids. Trimming left V 6 bases short and J 2 bases short, with 7 bases between. Germline CDR1 is SGHTA and CDR2 is FQGTGA. The CDR3 region has the DNA TGTGCCAGCAGGGAGCCTCAAGAGACCCAGTACTTC. It is translated as CASREPQETQYF.

The J gene is TRBJ2-3, the V gene TRBV5-6, with D perhaps being TRBD1 or TRBD2 (5 bases each). Germline assignment: CDR1 SGHDT and CDR2 YYEEEE. Trimming stripped 3 bases from V and 2 bases from J, with 13 bases between. The CDR3 length is 15 residues. The CDR3 is CASSSRWDHTDTQYF. CDR3 DNA: TGTGCCAGCAGCTCGCGATGGGACCACACAGATACGCAGTATTTT.